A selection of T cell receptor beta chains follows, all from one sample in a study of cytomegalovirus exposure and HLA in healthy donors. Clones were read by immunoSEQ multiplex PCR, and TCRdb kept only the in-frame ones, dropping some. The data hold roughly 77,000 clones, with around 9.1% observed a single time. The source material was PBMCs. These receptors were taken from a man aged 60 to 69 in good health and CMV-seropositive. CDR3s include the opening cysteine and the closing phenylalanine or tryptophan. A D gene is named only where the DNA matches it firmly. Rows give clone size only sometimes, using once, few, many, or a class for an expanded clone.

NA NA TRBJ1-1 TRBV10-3 CAISEGTGTMNTEAFF TGTGCCATCAGTGAGGGTACCGGGACAATGAACACTGAAGCTTTCTTT
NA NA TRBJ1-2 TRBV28 CASSFWAGYTF TGTGCCAGCAGTTTTTGGGCTGGCTACACCTTC
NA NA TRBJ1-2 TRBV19 CASGGLGYGYTF TGTGCCAGTGGTGGACTTGGCTATGGCTACACCTTC
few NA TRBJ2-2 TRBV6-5 CASSYEQGGTGELFF TGTGCCAGCAGTTACGAACAGGGTGGCACCGGGGAGCTGTTTTTT
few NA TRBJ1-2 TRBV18 CASSPPESTPSSYGYTF TGTGCCAGCTCACCACCGGAGTCCACCCCGAGTAGCTATGGCTACACCTTC
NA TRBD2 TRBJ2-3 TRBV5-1 CASSLSTSGSTDTQYF TGCGCCAGCAGCTTGAGTACTAGCGGGAGCACAGATACGCAGTATTTT
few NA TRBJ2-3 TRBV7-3 CASSTLAEDTQYF TGTGCCAGCAGCACCCTAGCAGAAGATACGCAGTATTTT
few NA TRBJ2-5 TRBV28 CASSLEGLLGWETQYF TGTGCCAGCAGTCTCGAAGGACTCCTAGGGTGGGAGACCCAGTACTTC
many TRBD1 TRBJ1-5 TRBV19 CASGPRGHGNQPQHF TGTGCCAGCGGACCCAGGGGGCACGGCAATCAGCCCCAGCATTTT
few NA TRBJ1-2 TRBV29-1 CSGLITGLYTF TGCAGCGGCCTGATAACAGGGCTCTACACCTTC
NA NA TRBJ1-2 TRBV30 CAWMGHPLWGSTF TGTGCCTGGATGGGCCACCCCCTATGGGGCTCCACCTTC
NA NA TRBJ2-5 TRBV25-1 CASSERGTGETQYF TGTGCCAGCAGTGAACGCGGGACCGGAGAGACCCAGTACTTC
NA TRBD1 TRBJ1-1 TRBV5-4 CASSLPGGTEAFF TGTGCCAGCAGCTTGCCAGGGGGCACTGAAGCTTTCTTT
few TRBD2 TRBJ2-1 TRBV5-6 CASSFRTSSYNEQFF TGTGCCAGCAGCTTCAGGACTAGCTCCTACAATGAGCAGTTCTTC
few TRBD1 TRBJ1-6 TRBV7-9 CASSSPTGDYNSPLHF TGTGCCAGCAGCTCCCCGACAGGGGATTATAATTCACCCCTCCACTTT
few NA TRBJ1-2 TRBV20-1 CSGPGNYGYTF TGCAGTGGGCCAGGGAACTATGGCTACACCTTC
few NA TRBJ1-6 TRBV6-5 CASSYAAGHSPLHF TGTGCCAGCAGTTACGCGGCAGGGCATTCACCCCTCCACTTT
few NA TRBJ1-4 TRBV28 CASRKTGDHEKLFF TGTGCCAGCAGGAAGACCGGAGACCATGAAAAACTGTTTTTT
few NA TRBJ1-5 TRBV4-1 CASSLVGGSNSNQPQHF TGCGCCAGCAGCCTTGTTGGGGGCAGTAATAGCAATCAGCCCCAGCATTTT
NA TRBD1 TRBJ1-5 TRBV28 CASSLMITGVDNQPQHF TGTGCCAGCAGTCTTATGATAACAGGGGTAGACAATCAGCCCCAGCATTTT
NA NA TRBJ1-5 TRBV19 CASSTRKGGNQPQHF TGTGCCAGTAGTACCAGAAAGGGAGGCAATCAGCCCCAGCATTTT
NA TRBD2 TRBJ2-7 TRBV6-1 CAVRTSGSYEQYF TGTGCCGTTAGGACTAGCGGTTCCTACGAGCAGTACTTC
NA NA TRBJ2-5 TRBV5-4 CASSLVQTTQETQYF TGTGCCAGCAGCTTGGTACAGACGACCCAAGAGACCCAGTACTTC
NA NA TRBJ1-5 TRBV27 CASSLSGASQPQHF TGTGCCAGCAGTTTATCAGGGGCTAGTCAGCCCCAGCATTTT
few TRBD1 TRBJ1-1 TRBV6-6 CASSGQGVVGTEAFF TGTGCCAGCAGCGGACAGGGGGTAGTGGGCACTGAAGCTTTCTTT
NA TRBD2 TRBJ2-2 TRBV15 CATSRSGVDTGELFF TGTGCCACCAGCAGGAGCGGGGTTGACACCGGGGAGCTGTTTTTT
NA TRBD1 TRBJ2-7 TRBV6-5 CASSSPGTGTYEQYF TGTGCCAGCAGTTCCCCCGGGACAGGGACCTACGAGCAGTACTTC
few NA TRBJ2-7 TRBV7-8 CASSLVSGGTYEQYF TGTGCCAGCAGCTTAGTGAGTGGAGGGACCTACGAGCAGTACTTC
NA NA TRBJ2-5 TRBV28 CASSFTGVQETQYF TGTGCCAGCAGTTTTACAGGAGTCCAAGAGACCCAGTACTTC
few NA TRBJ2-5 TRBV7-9 CASSPTGYETQYF TGTGCCAGCAGCCCGACAGGTTATGAGACCCAGTACTTC
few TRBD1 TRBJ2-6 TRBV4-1 CASSQDRTGLLGGANVLTF TGCGCCAGCAGCCAAGATAGGACAGGCCTCCTTGGAGGGGCCAACGTCCTGACTTTC
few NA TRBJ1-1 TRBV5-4 CASSLDVFRNTEAFF TGTGCCAGCAGCTTGGATGTGTTTCGGAACACTGAAGCTTTCTTT
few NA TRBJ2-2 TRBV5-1 CASSLGGTLTGELFF TGCGCCAGCAGCTTGGGCGGAACCCTAACCGGGGAGCTGTTTTTT
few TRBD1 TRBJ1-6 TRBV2 CASRTLQGVGSPLHF TGTGCCAGCAGGACCCTACAGGGGGTAGGGTCACCCCTCCACTTT
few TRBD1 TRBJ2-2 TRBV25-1 CASQGVGLVGTGELFF TGTGCCAGCCAGGGGGTGGGGCTAGTGGGGACCGGGGAGCTGTTTTTT
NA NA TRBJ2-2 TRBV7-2 CASSFTSGRIGELFF TGTGCCAGCAGCTTCACTTCAGGGAGGATCGGGGAGCTGTTTTTT
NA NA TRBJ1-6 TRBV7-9 CASSPNSSGLRSPLHF TGTGCCAGCAGCCCGAATAGTTCAGGGCTGCGTTCACCCCTCCACTTT
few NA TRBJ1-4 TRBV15 CATSPPRGVTREKLFF TGTGCCACCAGCCCCCCTCGGGGGGTAACCCGAGAAAAACTGTTTTTT
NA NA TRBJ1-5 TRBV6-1 CASSPDSLNQPQHF TGTGCCAGCAGTCCGGACAGCCTCAATCAGCCCCAGCATTTT
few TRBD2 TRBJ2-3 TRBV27 CASTRPLAGTSEWDTQYF TGTGCCAGCACCCGACCGTTGGCCGGGACTAGCGAATGGGATACGCAGTATTTT
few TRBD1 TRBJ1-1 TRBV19 CASRMGQLNTEAFF TGTGCCAGTAGGATGGGACAGCTGAACACTGAAGCTTTCTTT
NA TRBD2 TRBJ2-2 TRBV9 CASSVGGTSGGATGELFF TGTGCCAGCAGCGTAGGAGGTACTAGCGGGGGGGCCACCGGGGAGCTGTTTTTT
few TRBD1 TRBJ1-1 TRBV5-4 CASTRQGANTEAFF TGTGCCAGCACACGACAGGGGGCAAACACTGAAGCTTTCTTT
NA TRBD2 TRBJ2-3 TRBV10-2 CATGAGGGTDTQYF TGCGCCACTGGCGCGGGAGGGGGGACAGATACGCAGTATTTT
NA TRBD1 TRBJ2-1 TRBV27 CASTSDRLSYNEQFF TGTGCCAGCACCTCGGACAGGTTATCCTACAATGAGCAGTTCTTC
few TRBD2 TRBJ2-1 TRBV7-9 CASSSAGTRSYNEQFF TGTGCCAGCAGCTCCGCCGGGACTAGATCCTACAATGAGCAGTTCTTC
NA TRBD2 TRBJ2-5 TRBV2 CASTRTSRETQYF TGTGCCAGCACCAGGACTAGTCGGGAGACCCAGTACTTC
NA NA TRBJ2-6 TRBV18 CASSPSQGSGANVLTF TGTGCCAGCTCACCAAGCCAGGGCTCTGGGGCCAACGTCCTGACTTTC
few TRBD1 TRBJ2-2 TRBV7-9 CASSPGTGSNTGELFF TGTGCCAGCAGCCCCGGGACAGGGTCGAACACCGGGGAGCTGTTTTTT
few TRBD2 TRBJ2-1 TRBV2 CASSVSRLAGDQQFF TGTGCCAGCAGTGTCTCGAGGCTAGCGGGGGATCAGCAGTTCTTC
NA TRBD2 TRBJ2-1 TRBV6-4 CASSGEASGGNEQFF TGTGCCAGCAGCGGAGAGGCTAGCGGGGGCAATGAGCAGTTCTTC
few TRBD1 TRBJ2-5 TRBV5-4 CASSLTGGQTQYF TGTGCCAGCAGCTTGACAGGGGGGCAGACCCAGTACTTC
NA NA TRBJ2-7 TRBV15 CATSRGSGTLYEQYF TGTGCCACCAGCAGAGGTTCCGGGACACTCTACGAGCAGTACTTC
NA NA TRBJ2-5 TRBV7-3 CASSYREGETQYF TGTGCCAGCAGCTACAGGGAGGGGGAGACCCAGTACTTC
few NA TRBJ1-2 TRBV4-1 CASSQEGGQGRGYTF TGCGCCAGCAGCCAAGAGGGAGGGCAGGGGAGAGGCTACACCTTC
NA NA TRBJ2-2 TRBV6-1 CASPTFTGELFF TGTGCCAGCCCGACCTTCACAGGGGAGCTGTTTTTT
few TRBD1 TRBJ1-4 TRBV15 CATSRDRGAGEKLFF TGTGCCACCAGCAGAGACAGGGGGGCGGGTGAAAAACTGTTTTTT